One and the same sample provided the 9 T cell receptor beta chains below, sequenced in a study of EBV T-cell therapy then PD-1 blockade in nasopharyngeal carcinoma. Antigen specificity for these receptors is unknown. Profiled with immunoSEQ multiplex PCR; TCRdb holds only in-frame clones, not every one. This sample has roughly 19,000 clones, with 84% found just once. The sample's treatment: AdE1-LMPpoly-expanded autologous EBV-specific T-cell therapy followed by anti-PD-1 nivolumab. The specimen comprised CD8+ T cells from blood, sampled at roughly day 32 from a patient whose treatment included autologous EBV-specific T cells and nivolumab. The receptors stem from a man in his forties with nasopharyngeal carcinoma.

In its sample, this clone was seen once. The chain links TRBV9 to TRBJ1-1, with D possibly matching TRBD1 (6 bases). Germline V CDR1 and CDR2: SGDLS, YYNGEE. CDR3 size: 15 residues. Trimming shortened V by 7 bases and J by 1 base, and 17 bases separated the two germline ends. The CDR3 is CASSTGQTTNTEAFF. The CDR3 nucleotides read TGTGCCAGCTCAACAGGGCAAACGACGAACACTGAAGCTTTCTTT. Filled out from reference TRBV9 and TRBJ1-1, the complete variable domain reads DSGVTQTPKHLITATGQRVTLRCSPRSGDLSVYWYQQSLDQGLQFLIQYYNGEERAKGNILERFSAQQFPDLHSELNLSSLELGDSALYFCASSTGQTTNTEAFFGQGTRLTVV.

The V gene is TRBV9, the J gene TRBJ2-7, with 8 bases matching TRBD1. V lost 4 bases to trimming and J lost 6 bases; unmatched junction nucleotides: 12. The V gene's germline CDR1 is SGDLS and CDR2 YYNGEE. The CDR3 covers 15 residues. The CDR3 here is CASSPRTGKGAEQYF. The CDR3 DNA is TGTGCCAGCAGCCCCCGGACAGGGAAGGGGGCCGAGCAGTACTTC.

The CDR3 region has the DNA TGTGCCAGCAGTTTAAGCGGGGACCGGTATGGCTACACCTTC. It translates to CASSLSGDRYGYTF. The V and J genes are TRBV27 and TRBJ1-2; TRBD1 is a possible D gene (5 bases). The CDR3 spans 14 residues. The germline V and J ends were trimmed by 2 bases and 5 bases, with 12 bases remaining between them. The germline gives CDR1 MNHEY, CDR2 SMNVEV (reference sequence).

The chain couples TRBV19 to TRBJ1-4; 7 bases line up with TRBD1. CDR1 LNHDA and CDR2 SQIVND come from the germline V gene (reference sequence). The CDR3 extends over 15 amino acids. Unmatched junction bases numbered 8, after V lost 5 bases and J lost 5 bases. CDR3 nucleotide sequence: TGTGCCAGTAGTCCTCGGACAGGAAGGAATGAAAAACTGTTTTTT. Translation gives CASSPRTGRNEKLFF.

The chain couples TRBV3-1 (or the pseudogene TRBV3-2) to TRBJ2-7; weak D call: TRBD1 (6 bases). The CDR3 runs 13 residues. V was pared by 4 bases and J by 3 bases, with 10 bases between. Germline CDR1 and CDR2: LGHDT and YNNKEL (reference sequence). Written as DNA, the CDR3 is TGTGCCAGCAGCCCAGAGGGGGTCTACGAGCAGTACTTC. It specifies CASSPEGVYEQYF.

In DNA form, the CDR3 reads TGTGCCAGCTCCCACCAGGGATTCCCTTCAACTAATGAAAAACTGTTTTTT. This sequence encodes CASSHQGFPSTNEKLFF. The genes are TRBV18 and TRBJ1-4; tentative D call: TRBD1 (5 bases). In germline, CDR1 is KGHSH, CDR2 LQKENI. Deletions cut 6 bases from V and 0 bases from J, with 17 bases between. The CDR3 covers 17 residues. Drawing the rest from reference TRBV18 and TRBJ1-4, the complete variable domain is NAGVMQNPRHLVRRRGQEARLRCSPMKGHSHVYWYRQLPEEGLKFMVYLQKENIIDESGMPKERFSAEFPKEGPSILRIQQVVRGDSAAYFCASSHQGFPSTNEKLFFGSGTQLSVL.

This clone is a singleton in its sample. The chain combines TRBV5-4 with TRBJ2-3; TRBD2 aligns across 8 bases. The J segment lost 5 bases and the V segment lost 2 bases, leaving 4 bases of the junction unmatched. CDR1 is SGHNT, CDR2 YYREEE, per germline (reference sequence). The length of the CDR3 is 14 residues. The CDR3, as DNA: TGTGCCAGCAGCTTCAGCGGGGGCGGAGATACGCAGTATTTT. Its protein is CASSFSGGGDTQYF.

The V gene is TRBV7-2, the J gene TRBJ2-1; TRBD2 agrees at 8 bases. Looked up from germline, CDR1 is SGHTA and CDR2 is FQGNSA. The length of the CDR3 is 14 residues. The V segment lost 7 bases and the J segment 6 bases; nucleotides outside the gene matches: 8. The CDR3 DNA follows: TGTGCCAGCACCCCCAGCGGGGGAGGCAATGAGCAGTTCTTC. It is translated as CASTPSGGGNEQFF.

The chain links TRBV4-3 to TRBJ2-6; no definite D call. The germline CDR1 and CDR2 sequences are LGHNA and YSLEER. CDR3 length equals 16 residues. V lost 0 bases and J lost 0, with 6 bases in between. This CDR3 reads CASSQDPNSGANVLTF. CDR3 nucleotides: TGCGCCAGCAGCCAAGATCCCAACTCTGGGGCCAACGTCCTGACTTTC.